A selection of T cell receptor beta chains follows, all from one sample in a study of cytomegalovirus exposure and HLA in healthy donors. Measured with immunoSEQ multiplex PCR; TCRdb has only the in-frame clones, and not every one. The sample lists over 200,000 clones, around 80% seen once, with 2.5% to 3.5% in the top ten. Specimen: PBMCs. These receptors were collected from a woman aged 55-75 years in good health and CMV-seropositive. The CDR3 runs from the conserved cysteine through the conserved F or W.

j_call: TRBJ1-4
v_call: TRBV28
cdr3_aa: CASSPRVVTNEKLFF

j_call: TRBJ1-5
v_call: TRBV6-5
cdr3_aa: CASSYSAGDQPQHF

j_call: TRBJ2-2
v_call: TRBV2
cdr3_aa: CASREQSNTGELFF

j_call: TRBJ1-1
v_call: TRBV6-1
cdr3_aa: CASSEIRFGGGANTEAFF

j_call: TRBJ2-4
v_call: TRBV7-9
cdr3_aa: CASSLGLSSNIQYF

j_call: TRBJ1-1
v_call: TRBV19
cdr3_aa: CASSLLTGRIEAFF

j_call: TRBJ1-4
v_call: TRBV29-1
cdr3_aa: CSVGAGLREKLFF

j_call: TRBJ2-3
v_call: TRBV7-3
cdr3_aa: CASSLTAGGGDTQYF

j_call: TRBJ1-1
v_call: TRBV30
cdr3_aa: CAWSEQANTEAFF

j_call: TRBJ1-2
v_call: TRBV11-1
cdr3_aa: CASSSGTGGDGYTF

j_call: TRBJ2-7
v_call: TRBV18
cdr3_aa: CASSSGLGTGPYEQYF

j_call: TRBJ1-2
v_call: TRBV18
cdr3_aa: CASSQQGRGYTF

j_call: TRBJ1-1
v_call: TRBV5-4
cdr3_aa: CASRPGQMNTEAFF

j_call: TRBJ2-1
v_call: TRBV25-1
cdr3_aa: CASSVWRSGSDEQFF

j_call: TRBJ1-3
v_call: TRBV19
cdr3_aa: CASSVSGTGNTIYF

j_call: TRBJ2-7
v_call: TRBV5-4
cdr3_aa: CASSVGLAGDQEQYF

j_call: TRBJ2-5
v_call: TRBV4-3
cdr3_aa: CASSQDPLAGVETQYF

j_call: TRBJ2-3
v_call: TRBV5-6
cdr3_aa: CASRTGTSSPDTQYF

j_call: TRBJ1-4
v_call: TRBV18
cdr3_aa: CASSLRTGSGEKLFF

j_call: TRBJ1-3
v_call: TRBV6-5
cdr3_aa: CASSRTSGQANTIYF

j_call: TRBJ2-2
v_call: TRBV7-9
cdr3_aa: CASSPTTSGRRGTGELFF

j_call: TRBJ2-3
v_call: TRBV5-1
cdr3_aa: CASSLAASSGTDTQYF

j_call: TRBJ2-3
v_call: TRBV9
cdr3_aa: CASNRGGGGPDTQYF

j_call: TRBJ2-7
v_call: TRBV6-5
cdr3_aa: CASSDRLVSEQYF

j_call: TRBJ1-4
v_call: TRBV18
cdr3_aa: CASSPRANEKLFF

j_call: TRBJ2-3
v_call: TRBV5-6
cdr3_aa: CASSPTTSGDTQYF

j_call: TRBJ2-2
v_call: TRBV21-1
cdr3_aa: CASTGGQGGELFF

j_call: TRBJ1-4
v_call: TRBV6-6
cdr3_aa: CASSSSGGGKLFF

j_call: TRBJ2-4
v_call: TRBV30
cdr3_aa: CAWRRDSRIQYF

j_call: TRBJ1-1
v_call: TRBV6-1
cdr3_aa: CASSARGRVGNTEAFF

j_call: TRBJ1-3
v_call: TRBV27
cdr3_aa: CASSLNRAAGNTIYF

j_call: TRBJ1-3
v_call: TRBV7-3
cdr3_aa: CASSPGQGNTIYF

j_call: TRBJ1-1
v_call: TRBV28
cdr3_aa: CASSLSIGDTEAFF

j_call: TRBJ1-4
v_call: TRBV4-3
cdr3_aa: CASSQLPGQGGEKLFF

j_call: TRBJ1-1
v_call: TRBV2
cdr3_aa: CGCRATEAFF

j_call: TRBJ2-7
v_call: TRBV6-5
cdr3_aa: CASSYSAPSVNEQYF

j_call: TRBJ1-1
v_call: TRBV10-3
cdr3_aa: CAAKTGETEAFF

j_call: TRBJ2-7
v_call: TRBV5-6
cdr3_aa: CASSLRRWGGSYEQYF

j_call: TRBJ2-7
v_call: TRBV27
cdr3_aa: CASSEGTAYEQYF

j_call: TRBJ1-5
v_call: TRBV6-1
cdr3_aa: CASSWDRASNQPQHF

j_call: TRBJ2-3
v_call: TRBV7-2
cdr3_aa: CASSLAESGGLDTQYF

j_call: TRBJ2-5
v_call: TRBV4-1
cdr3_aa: CASKSGGEETQYF

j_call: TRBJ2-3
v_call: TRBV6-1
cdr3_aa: CASSGGDRGWADTQYF

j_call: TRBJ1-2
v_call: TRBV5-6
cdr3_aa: CASSWRGQGGYGYTF

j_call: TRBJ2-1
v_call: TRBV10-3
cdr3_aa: CAISDTGLHEQFF

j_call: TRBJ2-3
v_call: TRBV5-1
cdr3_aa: CASSSPTGSGEDTQYF

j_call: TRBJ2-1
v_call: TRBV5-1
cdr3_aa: CASSLGQGGYNEQFF

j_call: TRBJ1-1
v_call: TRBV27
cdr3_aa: CASTPGHQNTEAFF

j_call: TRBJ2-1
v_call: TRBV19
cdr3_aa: CASSSGGTSGGYEQFF

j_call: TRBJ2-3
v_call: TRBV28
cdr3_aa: CASGQWGGGTDTQYF

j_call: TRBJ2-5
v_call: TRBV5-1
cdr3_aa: CASSLSGTVSREQYF

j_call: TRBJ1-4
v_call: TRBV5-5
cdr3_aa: CASKRGGAEKLFF

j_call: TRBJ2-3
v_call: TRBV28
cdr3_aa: CASFVGGTDTDTQYF

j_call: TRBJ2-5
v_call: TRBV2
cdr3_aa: CASSRQGYTQETQYF

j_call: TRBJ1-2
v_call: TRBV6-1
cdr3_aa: CASQNNYGYTF

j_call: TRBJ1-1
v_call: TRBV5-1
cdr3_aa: CASSLSGSEAFF

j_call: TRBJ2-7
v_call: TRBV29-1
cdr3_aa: CSVELGAGEQYF